The 12 T cell receptor beta chains listed next were all sequenced from one sample in a study of blood T cells in healthy people across ages. Then a second PCR, running roughly 6 to 12 cycles, was carried out with a sample-barcoded 5' primer and a J-beta primer mix. TCRdb re-analysed the 5' RACE reads in MiXCR, keeping a single row per CDR3 protein. This table holds about 650,000 distinct CDR3 sequences, about 32% found once. What was sequenced was blood. The receptors come from a woman older than 75 in good health.

V is TRBV20-1 and J is TRBJ2-3, with TRBD2 as a possible D gene (6 bases). The CDR3 consists of 14 residues. Trimming cost V 6 bases and J 3 bases, with 16 bases left between them. The germline V gene encodes CDR1 DFQATT and CDR2 SNEGSKA (reference sequence). In DNA form, the CDR3 reads TGCAGTGCCTATATTAGCGGAAATACAGATACGCAGTATTTT. Amino acids: CSAYISGNTDTQYF.

This clonotype was counted a few times. This chain uses TRBV7-2 with TRBJ1-3; possible D gene TRBD1, 5 bases. Germline CDR1 and CDR2: SGHTA and FQGNSA. The V end was cut by 5 bases, the J end by 0 bases, with 17 bases between. The CDR3 loop spans 17 amino acids. The CDR3 DNA reads TGTGCCAGCAGCATGACAGTTAGAGCGACCTCTGGAAACACCATATATTTT. It translates to CASSMTVRATSGNTIYF.

V usage is TRBV20-1 and J usage is TRBJ1-5; the D gene is possibly TRBD1 (6 bases). The CDR3 length is 15 residues. Trimming pared 6 bases from V and 7 bases from J, leaving 22 bases between. Germline CDR1 and CDR2: DFQATT and SNEGSKA (reference sequence). The CDR3 DNA reads TGCAGTGCCCCTTCGCGGAAAGGGGGAACACAGCCCCAGCATTTT. Encoded protein: CSAPSRKGGTQPQHF.

The chain is built from TRBV20-1 and TRBJ2-1; D remains ambiguous. Trimming left V 7 bases short and J 0 bases short, with 13 bases between. From germline, CDR1 is DFQATT and CDR2 SNEGSKA (reference sequence). CDR3 length: 14 residues. CDR3 coding DNA: TGCAGTGTCCTAGGCACCGTCTCCTACAATGAGCAGTTCTTC. It codes for CSVLGTVSYNEQFF.

This clonotype showed up many times. The chain couples TRBV6-2 or TRBV6-3 to TRBJ1-5; D gene ambiguous. With 6 bases removed from V and 5 bases from J, the gap between germline ends came to 14 bases. This CDR3 is built from 14 residues. The V gene's germline CDR1 is MNHEY and CDR2 SVGEGT. CDR3 amino acids: CASRRAFGHQPQHF. The CDR3, as DNA: TGTGCCAGCAGACGGGCGTTTGGACATCAGCCCCAGCATTTT.

Ten or more counts support this clonotype. V usage is TRBV5-5 and J usage is TRBJ2-7; 8 bases map to TRBD2. The CDR3 is 15 amino acids. CDR1 and CDR2 (germline): SGHKS, YYEKEE (reference sequence). The junction had 8 bases not matched to a gene; V was cut back by 3 bases and J by 3 bases. In DNA form, the CDR3 reads TGTGCCAGCAGCTACCCCGGGGGGGGAATCTACGAGCAGTACTTC. Translated: CASSYPGGGIYEQYF. Full variable domain (remainder filled in from reference TRBV5-5 and TRBJ2-7): DAGVTQSPTHLIKTRGQQVTLRCSPISGHKSVSWYQQVLGQGPQFIFQYYEKEERGRGNFPDRFSARQFPNYSSELNVNALLLGDSALYLCASSYPGGGIYEQYFGPGTRLTVT.

In the case of this clonotype: This clone may be a read error of a much larger clone one base away. The V gene is TRBV11-2, the J gene TRBJ2-5, with TRBD1 matching 9 bases. The end of the DNA is better explained by TRBJ2-7, so the J call may be wrong. Germline V gives CDR1 SGHAT, CDR2 FQNNGV. The CDR3 has 16 residues. CDR3 sequence reads: CANSRLGQGISNEQYF. CDR3 bases: TGTGCCAACAGCCGCCTGGGACAGGGTATATCCAACGAGCAGTACTTC.

To note about this clonotype: Being one base from a much bigger clone, this may be a read error. The V gene is TRBV5-1, the J gene TRBJ2-1, with 7 nucleotides matching TRBD2. The CDR3 runs 12 residues. Germline CDR1 and CDR2: SGHRS and YFSETQ. CDR3 loop: CTSSLGSGLMFF. The CDR3 DNA reads as TGCACCAGCAGCTTGGGTAGCGGGTTGATGTTCTTC.

With regard to this clonotype: This may be a read error, as it is one base from a much larger clone. The V and J genes are TRBV11-3 and TRBJ2-7; 13 bases line up with TRBD2. Germline CDR1 reads SGHNT; CDR2 reads YENEEA. V lost 3 bases, J lost 7 bases, and 12 bases stayed unmatched. CDR3 size: 17 residues. The CDR3 DNA reads TGTGCCAGCAGCTTCGCCGGGACTAGCGGGGTGTACAATGAGCAGTACTTC. Its translation: CASSFAGTSGVYNEQYF.

This clonotype has ten or more counts. V is TRBV12-3 or TRBV12-4 and J is TRBJ2-3; no definite D call. This CDR3 comprises 13 residues. V lost 7 bases and J 14 bases, leaving 22 bases between the germline ends. The CDR3 here is CASNSRSVGKRYF. DNA of the CDR3: TGTGCCAGCAACTCCCGGAGTGTAGGCAAGCGGTATTTT.

The V and J genes are TRBV10-2 and TRBJ2-7; TRBD2 might be the D (6 bases). Trimming left V 10 bases short and J 7 bases short, with 29 bases between. The CDR3 contains 16 residues. Germline-derived CDR1 and CDR2 are WSHSY and SAAADI. CDR3 amino acids: CANIEEVGGFYNEQYF. The DNA of the CDR3 is TGCGCCAACATAGAGGAGGTGGGGGGTTTTTACAATGAGCAGTACTTC.

This clonotype was observed a handful of times. This chain links TRBV6-2 or TRBV6-3 with TRBJ1-1; D possibly corresponds to TRBD1 (5 bases). The CDR3 has 16 amino acids. Germline lookup yields CDR1 MNHEY and CDR2 SVGEGT. The germline V and J ends were trimmed by 0 bases and 5 bases, with 16 bases remaining between them. The CDR3 nucleotides read TGTGCCAGCAGTTACTCCTCCTTCGGGGGGGGGACTGAAGCTTTCTTT. Translating it yields CASSYSSFGGGTEAFF.